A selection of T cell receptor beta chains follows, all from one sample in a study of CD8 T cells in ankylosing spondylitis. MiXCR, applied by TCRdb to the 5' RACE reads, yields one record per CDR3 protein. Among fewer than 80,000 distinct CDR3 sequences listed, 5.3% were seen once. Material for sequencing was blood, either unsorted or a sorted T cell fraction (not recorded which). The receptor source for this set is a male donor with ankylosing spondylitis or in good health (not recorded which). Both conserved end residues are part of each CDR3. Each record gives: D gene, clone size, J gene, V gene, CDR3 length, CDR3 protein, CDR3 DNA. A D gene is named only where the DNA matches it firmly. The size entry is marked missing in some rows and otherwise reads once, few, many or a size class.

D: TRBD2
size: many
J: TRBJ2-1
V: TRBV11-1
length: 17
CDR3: CASSPRTGTSGYNEQFF
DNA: TGTGCCAGCAGCCCCCGTACGGGGACTAGCGGATACAATGAGCAGTTCTTC

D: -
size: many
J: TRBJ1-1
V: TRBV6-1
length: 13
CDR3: CASSELGITEAFF
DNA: TGTGCCAGCAGTGAACTAGGGATAACTGAAGCTTTCTTT

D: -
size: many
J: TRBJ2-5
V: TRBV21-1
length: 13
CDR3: CASSKDPQETQYF
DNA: TGTGCCAGCAGCAAAGACCCCCAAGAGACCCAGTACTTC

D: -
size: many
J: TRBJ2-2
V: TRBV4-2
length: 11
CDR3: CASRRGGELFF
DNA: TGTGCCAGCCGCAGGGGAGGGGAGCTGTTTTTT

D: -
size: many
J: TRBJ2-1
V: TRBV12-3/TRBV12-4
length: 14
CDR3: CASSSGTSVNEQFF
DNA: TGTGCCAGCAGCTCCGGGACATCCGTTAATGAGCAGTTCTTC

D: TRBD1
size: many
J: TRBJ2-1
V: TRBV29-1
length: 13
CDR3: CSVENRGDNEQFF
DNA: TGCAGCGTTGAGAACAGGGGGGACAATGAGCAGTTCTTC

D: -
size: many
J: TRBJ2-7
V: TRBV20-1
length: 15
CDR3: CSARDSRQINYEQYF
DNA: TGCAGTGCTAGAGATAGTCGTCAGATAAACTACGAGCAGTACTTC

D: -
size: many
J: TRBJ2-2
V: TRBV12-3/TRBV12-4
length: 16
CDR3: CASSLGGRVITGELFF
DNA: TGTGCCAGCAGCCTCGGGGGCCGGGTTATCACCGGGGAGCTGTTTTTT

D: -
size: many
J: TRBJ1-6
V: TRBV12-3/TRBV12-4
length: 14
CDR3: CASSSGLTGSPLHF
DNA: TGTGCCAGCAGTTCGGGCCTCACGGGTTCACCCCTCCACTTT

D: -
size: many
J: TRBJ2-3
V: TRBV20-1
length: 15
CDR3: CSARDLYGLADTQYF
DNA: TGCAGTGCTAGAGATCTCTATGGGCTTGCCGATACGCAGTATTTT

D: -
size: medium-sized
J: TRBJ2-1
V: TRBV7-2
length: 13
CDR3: CASSFNRDNEQFF
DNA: TGTGCCAGCAGCTTTAACAGGGACAATGAGCAGTTCTTC

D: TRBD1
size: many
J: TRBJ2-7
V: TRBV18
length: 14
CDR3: CASSPGQGPYEQYF
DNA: TGTGCCAGCTCACCGGGACAGGGACCCTACGAGCAGTACTTC

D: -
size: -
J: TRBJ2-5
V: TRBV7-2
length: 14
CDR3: CASSLNRAQETQYF
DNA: TGTGCCAGCAGCTTAAACAGGGCCCAAGAGACCCAGTACTTC

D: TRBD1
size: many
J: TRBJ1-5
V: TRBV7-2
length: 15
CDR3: CASSSMTGRGQPQHF
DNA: TGTGCCAGCAGCTCGATGACAGGGAGAGGTCAGCCCCAGCATTTT

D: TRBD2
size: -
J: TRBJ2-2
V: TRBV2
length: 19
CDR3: CACCAQVRGLAGNTGELFF
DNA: TGTGCCTGCTGTGCCCAGGTTCGGGGACTAGCGGGGAACACCGGGGAGCTGTTTTTT

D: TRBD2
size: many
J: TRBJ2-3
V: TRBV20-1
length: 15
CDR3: CSASGRGATPDTQYF
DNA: TGCAGTGCTAGCGGGCGGGGGGCCACCCCCGATACGCAGTATTTT

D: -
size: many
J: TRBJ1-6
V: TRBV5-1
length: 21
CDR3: CASSLSPLTQGPSSYNSPLHF
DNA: TGCGCCAGCAGCTTGTCTCCCTTAACACAGGGCCCGAGCTCCTATAATTCACCCCTCCACTTT

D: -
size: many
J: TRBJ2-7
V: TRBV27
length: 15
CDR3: CASSRLAGNSYEQYF
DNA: TGTGCCAGCAGTCGCCTAGCTGGAAACTCCTACGAGCAGTACTTC

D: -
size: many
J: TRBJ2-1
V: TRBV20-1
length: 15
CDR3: CSARDGGEIYNEQFF
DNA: TGCAGTGCTAGAGATGGTGGCGAGATATACAATGAGCAGTTCTTC

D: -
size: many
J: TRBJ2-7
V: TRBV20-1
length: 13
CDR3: CSARDVLTYEQYF
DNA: TGCAGTGCTAGAGATGTTCTGACGTACGAGCAGTACTTC

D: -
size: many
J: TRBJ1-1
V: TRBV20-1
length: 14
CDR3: CSYSNQGRDTEAFF
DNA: TGCAGTTACTCTAACCAGGGGAGGGATACTGAAGCTTTCTTT

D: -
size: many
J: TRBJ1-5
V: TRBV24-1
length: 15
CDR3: CATSDHRVSNQPQHF
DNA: TGTGCCACCAGTGACCACAGGGTTAGCAATCAGCCCCAGCATTTT

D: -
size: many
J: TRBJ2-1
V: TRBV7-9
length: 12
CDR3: CASGLSYNEQFF
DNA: TGTGCCAGCGGACTCTCCTACAATGAGCAGTTCTTC

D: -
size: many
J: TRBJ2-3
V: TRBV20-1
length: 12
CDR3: CSASVGTDTQYF
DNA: TGCAGTGCTAGCGTTGGCACAGATACGCAGTATTTT

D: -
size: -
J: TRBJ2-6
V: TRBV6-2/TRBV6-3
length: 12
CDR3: CASQSGANVLTF
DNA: TGTGCCAGCCAATCTGGGGCCAACGTCCTGACTTTC

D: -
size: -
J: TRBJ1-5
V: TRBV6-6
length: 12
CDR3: CASSYESQPQHF
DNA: TGTGCCAGCAGTTACGAGTCGCAGCCCCAGCATTTT

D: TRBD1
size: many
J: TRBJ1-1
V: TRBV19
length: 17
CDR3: CASSTLGTGSLNTEAFF
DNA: TGTGCCAGTAGTACCCTCGGGACAGGGTCATTAAACACTGAAGCTTTCTTT

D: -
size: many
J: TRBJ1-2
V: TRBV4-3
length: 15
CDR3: CASSQVGAGDYGYTF
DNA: TGCGCCAGCAGCCAAGTGGGGGCAGGTGACTATGGCTACACCTTC

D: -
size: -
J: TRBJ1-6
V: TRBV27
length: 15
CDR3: CASTQLGAGNSPLHF
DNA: TGTGCCAGCACTCAACTGGGGGCAGGGAATTCACCCCTCCACTTT

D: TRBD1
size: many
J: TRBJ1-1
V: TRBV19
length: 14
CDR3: CSSTSDRGSAEAFF
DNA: TGTTCCAGTACCTCGGACAGGGGCTCCGCTGAAGCTTTCTTT

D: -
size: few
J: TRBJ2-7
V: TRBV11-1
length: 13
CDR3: CASSLSDGYEQYF
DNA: TGTGCCAGCAGCTTATCCGACGGCTACGAGCAGTACTTC

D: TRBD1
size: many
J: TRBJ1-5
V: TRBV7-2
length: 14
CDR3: CASSLARGAQPQHF
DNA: TGTGCCAGCAGCTTAGCCAGGGGGGCTCAGCCCCAGCATTTT

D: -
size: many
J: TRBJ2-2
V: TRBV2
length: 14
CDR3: CASDVRGNTGELFF
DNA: TGTGCCAGCGACGTCAGGGGCAACACCGGGGAGCTGTTTTTT

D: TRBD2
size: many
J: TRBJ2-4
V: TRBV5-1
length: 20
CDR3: CASSFSQTSGGAGDKNIQYF
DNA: TGCGCCAGCAGCTTTTCCCAGACTAGCGGGGGGGCCGGGGACAAAAACATTCAGTACTTC

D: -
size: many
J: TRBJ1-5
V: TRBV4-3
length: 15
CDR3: CASSQVGDARQPQHF
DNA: TGCGCCAGCAGCCAAGTGGGGGACGCGAGGCAGCCCCAGCATTTT

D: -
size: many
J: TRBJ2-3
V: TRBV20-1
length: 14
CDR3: CSASGEESTDTQYF
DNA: TGCAGTGCTAGCGGGGAGGAAAGCACAGATACGCAGTATTTT

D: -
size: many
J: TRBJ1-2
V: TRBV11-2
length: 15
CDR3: CASSLAPGSVYGYTF
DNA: TGTGCCAGCAGCTTAGCACCTGGTAGTGTCTATGGCTACACCTTC

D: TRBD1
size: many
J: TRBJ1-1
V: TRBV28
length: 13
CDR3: CASSLTGVREAFF
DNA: TGTGCCAGCAGTCTAACAGGGGTGCGGGAAGCTTTCTTT

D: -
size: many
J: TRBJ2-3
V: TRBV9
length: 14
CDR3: CASGPGAPTDTQYF
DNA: TGTGCCAGCGGTCCGGGGGCTCCCACAGATACGCAGTATTTT

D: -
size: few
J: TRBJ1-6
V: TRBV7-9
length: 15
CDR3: CASSSYRDGGTPLHF
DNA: TGTGCCAGCAGCTCGTACAGGGACGGCGGGACACCCCTCCACTTT

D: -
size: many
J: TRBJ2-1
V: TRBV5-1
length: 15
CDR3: CASSLAGQPYNEQFF
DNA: TGCGCCAGCAGCTTGGCCGGGCAGCCATACAATGAGCAGTTCTTC

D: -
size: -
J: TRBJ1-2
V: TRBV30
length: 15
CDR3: CAWSVPGPINYGYTF
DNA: TGTGCCTGGAGTGTACCAGGACCGATCAACTATGGCTACACCTTC

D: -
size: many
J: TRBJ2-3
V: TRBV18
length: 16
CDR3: CASLPAAGAPTDTQYF
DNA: TGTGCCAGCTTACCGGCGGCAGGGGCCCCCACAGATACGCAGTATTTT

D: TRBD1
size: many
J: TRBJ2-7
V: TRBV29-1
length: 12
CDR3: CSVGTGLNEQYF
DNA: TGCAGCGTTGGGACAGGGTTGAACGAGCAGTACTTC

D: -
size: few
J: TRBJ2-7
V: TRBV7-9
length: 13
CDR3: CASSSTPGYEQYF
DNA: TGTGCCAGCAGCTCGACACCGGGATACGAGCAGTACTTC

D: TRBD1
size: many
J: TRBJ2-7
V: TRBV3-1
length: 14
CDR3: CASSQGDRGGEQYF
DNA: TGTGCCAGCAGCCAAGGGGACAGGGGAGGCGAGCAGTACTTC

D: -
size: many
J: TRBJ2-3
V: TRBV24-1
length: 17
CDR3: CATSEAAGAASTDTQYF
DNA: TGTGCCACCAGTGAGGCCGCAGGGGCCGCTAGCACAGATACGCAGTATTTT

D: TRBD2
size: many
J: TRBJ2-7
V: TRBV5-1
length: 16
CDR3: CASSPWTSGADYEQYF
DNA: TGCGCCAGCAGCCCCTGGACTAGCGGTGCGGACTACGAGCAGTACTTC

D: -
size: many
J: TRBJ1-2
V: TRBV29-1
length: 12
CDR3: CSVEQGRYGYTF
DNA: TGCAGCGTTGAACAGGGGCGCTATGGCTACACCTTC

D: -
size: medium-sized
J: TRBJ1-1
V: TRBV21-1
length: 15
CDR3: CASSKEVCRETEAFF
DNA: TGTGCCAGCAGCAAAGAGGTCTGCCGGGAGACTGAAGCTTTCTTT

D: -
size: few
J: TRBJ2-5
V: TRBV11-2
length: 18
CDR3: CASSLIKLGSAGKETQYF
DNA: TGTGCCAGCAGCCTCATAAAGTTGGGTTCTGCGGGAAAAGAGACCCAGTACTTC

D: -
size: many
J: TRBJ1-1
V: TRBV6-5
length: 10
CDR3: CASLGTEAFF
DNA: TGTGCCAGCTTAGGCACTGAAGCTTTCTTT

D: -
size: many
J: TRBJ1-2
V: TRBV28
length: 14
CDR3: CASSLLFGGRGYTF
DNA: TGTGCCAGCAGTTTATTGTTCGGGGGCCGTGGCTACACCTTC

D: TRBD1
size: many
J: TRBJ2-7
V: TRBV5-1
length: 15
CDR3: CASSSAGTGAYEQYF
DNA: TGCGCCAGCAGCTCCGCCGGGACAGGGGCCTACGAGCAGTACTTC

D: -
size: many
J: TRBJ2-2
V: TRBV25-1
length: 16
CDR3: CASSESAELSTGELFF
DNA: TGTGCCAGCAGTGAATCTGCAGAATTAAGCACCGGGGAGCTGTTTTTT